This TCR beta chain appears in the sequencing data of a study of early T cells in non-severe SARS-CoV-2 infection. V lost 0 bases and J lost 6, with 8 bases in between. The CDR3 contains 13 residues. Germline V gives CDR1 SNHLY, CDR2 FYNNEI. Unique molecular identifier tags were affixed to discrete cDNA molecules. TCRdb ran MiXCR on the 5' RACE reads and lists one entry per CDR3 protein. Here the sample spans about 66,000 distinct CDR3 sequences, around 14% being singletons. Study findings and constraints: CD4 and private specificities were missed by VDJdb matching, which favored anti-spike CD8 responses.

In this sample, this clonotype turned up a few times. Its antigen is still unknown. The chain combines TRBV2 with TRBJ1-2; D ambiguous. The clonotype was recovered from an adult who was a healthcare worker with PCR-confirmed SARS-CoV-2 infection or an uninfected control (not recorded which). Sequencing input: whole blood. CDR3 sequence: CASSEAGWDGYTF. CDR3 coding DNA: TGTGCCAGCAGTGAAGCAGGGTGGGATGGCTACACCTTC.